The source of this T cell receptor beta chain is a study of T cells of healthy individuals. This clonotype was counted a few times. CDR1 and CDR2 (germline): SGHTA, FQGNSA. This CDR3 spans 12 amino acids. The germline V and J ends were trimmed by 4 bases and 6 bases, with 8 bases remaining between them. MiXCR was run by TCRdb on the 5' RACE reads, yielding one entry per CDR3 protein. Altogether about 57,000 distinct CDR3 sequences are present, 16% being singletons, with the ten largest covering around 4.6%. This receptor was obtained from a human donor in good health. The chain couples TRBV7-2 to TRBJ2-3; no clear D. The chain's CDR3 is CASSSVADTQYF. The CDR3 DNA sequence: TGTGCCAGCAGCTCGGTTGCGGATACGCAGTATTTT.